This TCR beta chain came from a study of cytomegalovirus exposure and HLA in healthy donors. Findings and limits, study-wide: A prior analysis recorded that most TCR beta V segments were productive about 90% or about 30% of the time. Cytomegalovirus-associated status was assigned to 150 to 200 TCR beta chains.

Regarding this clone: No antigen is known for it.

The primer mix had 60 Vbeta and 13 Jbeta primers. The repertoire was sequenced with immunoSEQ multiplex PCR; TCRdb's copy has only in-frame clones and lacks some. The sample records about 52,000 clones, approximately 73% being singletons. The clonotype comes from a man between 18 and 29 years old in good health and CMV-seronegative. Sequencing was done on a sample of PBMCs.

The CDR3 bases are TGTGCCAGCAGCTCCGGACAGGGCGGTGGCTACACCTTC. Its protein product is CASSSGQGGGYTF. The chain couples TRBV5-8 to TRBJ1-2; 8 bases agree with TRBD1. The CDR3 totals 13 residues. J lost 7 bases, V lost 3 bases, and 5 bases had no gene match. Per the germline V gene, CDR1 is SGHTS and CDR2 is YDEGEE.